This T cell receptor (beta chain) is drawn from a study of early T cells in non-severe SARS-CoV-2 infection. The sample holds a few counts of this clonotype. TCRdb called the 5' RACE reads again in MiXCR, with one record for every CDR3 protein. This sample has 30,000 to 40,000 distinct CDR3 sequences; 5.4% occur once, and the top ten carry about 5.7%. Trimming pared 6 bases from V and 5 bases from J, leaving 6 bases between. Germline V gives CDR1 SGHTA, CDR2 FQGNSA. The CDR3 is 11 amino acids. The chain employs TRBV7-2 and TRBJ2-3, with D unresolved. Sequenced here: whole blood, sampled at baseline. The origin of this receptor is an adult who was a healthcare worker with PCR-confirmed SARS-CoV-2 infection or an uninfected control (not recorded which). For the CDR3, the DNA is TGTGCCAGCAGGGGTGGAGATACGCAGTATTTT. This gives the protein CASRGGDTQYF.